This TCR beta chain was identified in a study of T cells in women clearing cervical HPV infection. CDR1 SGHVS and CDR2 FQNEAQ come from the germline V gene. V dropped 2 bases and J dropped 2 bases, with 16 bases sitting between them. The CDR3 length is 16 residues. TCRdb keeps only in-frame clones here, not all; method: immunoSEQ multiplex PCR. This table lists some 23,000 clones. Of note for this clone: The sequenced fragment ends 3 residues before the CDR3 boundary, so the rest is inferred from the germline J gene.

The chain employs TRBV7-8 and TRBJ2-7, with no clear D. The receptor's source is a woman aged 18 to 75 with a cervical HPV16 infection that either progressed to CIN3+ or cleared (not recorded which). The source material was blood buffy coat. The CDR3 DNA, read in part, is TGTGCCAGCAGCTTAAGAGGTTCGAAGGGCACCTACGAG. Translated: CASSLRGSKGTYE. In full, the CDR3 reads CASSLRGSKGTYEQYF.